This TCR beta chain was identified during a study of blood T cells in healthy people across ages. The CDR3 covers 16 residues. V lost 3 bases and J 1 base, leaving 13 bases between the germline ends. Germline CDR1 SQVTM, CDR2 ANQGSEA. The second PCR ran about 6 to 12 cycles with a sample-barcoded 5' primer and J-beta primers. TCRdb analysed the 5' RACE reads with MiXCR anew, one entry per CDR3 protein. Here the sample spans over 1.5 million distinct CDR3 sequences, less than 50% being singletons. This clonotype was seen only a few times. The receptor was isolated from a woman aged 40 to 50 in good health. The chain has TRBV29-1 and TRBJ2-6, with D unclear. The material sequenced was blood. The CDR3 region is CSVDTDFPSGANVLTF. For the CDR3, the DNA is TGCAGCGTTGATACAGACTTCCCGTCTGGGGCCAACGTCCTGACTTTC.